This is a list of T cell receptor beta chains from one sample in a study of siplizumab effects on memory and regulatory T cells. Profiled with immunoSEQ multiplex PCR; TCRdb holds only in-frame clones, not every one. The repertoire holds about 82,000 clones, with around 90% as singletons. Sequenced sample: Tregs sorted from blood. The receptor source for this set is a human donor in good health. CDR3s include the opening cysteine and the closing phenylalanine or tryptophan. D genes are given only for firm matches. A row's size may be missing; if present it is once, few, many or a size class.

cdr3_aa cdr3_nt d_call j_call v_call clone_size cdr3_length
CASSFTPGHTEAFF TGTGCCAGCAGCTTTACCCCGGGGCACACTGAAGCTTTCTTT - TRBJ1-1 TRBV7-3 few 14
CASTGRDRGRGYTF TGTGCCAGCACCGGCCGGGACAGGGGAAGGGGCTACACCTTC TRBD1 TRBJ1-2 TRBV6-5 - 14
CASSSGLLRGEQFF TGTGCCAGCAGCTCCGGACTCCTCAGGGGGGAGCAGTTCTTC TRBD1 TRBJ2-1 TRBV5-6 - 14
CASSNAIGGQGAVGGNTIYF TGTGCCAGCAGCAACGCGATTGGGGGACAGGGGGCGGTGGGTGGAAACACCATATATTTT - TRBJ1-3 TRBV21-1 - 20
CASSLTSGGTDTQYF TGTGCCAGCAGCCTTACTAGCGGGGGCACAGATACGCAGTATTTT TRBD2 TRBJ2-3 TRBV5-6 - 15
CASGLSLTRSSSSYNEQFF TGTGCTAGTGGTTTGTCTCTCACCCGATCCTCGAGCTCCTACAATGAGCAGTTCTTC - TRBJ2-1 TRBV12-5 - 19
CSVVLLFGTASQETQYF TGCAGCGTTGTATTGTTGTTTGGGACAGCAAGCCAAGAGACCCAGTACTTC TRBD1 TRBJ2-5 TRBV29-1 once 17
CASMEGRNYGYTF TGTGCCAGTATGGAGGGCAGGAACTATGGCTACACCTTC - TRBJ1-2 TRBV19 - 13
CASSPQLDRVHTEAFF TGTGCCAGCTCGCCACAGCTCGACAGGGTTCACACTGAAGCTTTCTTT TRBD1 TRBJ1-1 TRBV18 few 16
CASSIGTPYTDTQYF TGTGCCAGTAGTATCGGGACACCATACACAGATACGCAGTATTTT - TRBJ2-3 TRBV19 - 15
CASSRTSGYTDTQYF TGTGCCAGCAGTCGGACTAGCGGCTACACAGATACGCAGTATTTT TRBD2 TRBJ2-3 TRBV2 - 15
CAWVWLAGGHYTGELFF TGTGCCTGGGTCTGGCTAGCGGGGGGGCATTACACCGGGGAGCTGTTTTTT TRBD2 TRBJ2-2 TRBV30 few 17
CASSQEGANEKLFF TGCGCCAGCAGTCAGGAGGGGGCTAATGAAAAACTGTTTTTT - TRBJ1-4 TRBV5-1 - 14
CASSPPSTDTQYF TGTGCCAGCTCACCCCCGAGCACAGATACGCAGTATTTT - TRBJ2-3 TRBV18 - 13
CASSLAWEDRGDEQYF TGTGCCAGCAGCTTGGCTTGGGAGGACAGGGGTGACGAGCAGTACTTC TRBD1 TRBJ2-7 TRBV5-4 - 16
CASSQKRAGGRDTQYF TGCGCCAGCAGCCAAAAAAGAGCGGGGGGGAGGGATACGCAGTATTTT TRBD2 TRBJ2-3 TRBV4-3 - 16
CASSASDRIGEQFF TGTGCCAGCAGTGCCTCGGACAGGATTGGGGAGCAGTTCTTC TRBD1 TRBJ2-1 TRBV6-6 - 14
CASSPAGGSYNEQFF TGTGCCAGCAGCCCGGCGGGGGGGTCCTACAATGAGCAGTTCTTC TRBD2 TRBJ2-1 TRBV11-3 - 15
CASSPGLSTAINYGYTF TGCGCCAGCAGCCCGGGGCTGTCGACAGCGATCAACTATGGCTACACCTTC - TRBJ1-2 TRBV7-9 - 17
CASSATGSTEAFF TGTGCCAGCAGCGCGACAGGGTCCACTGAAGCTTTCTTT TRBD1 TRBJ1-1 TRBV7-3 - 13
CATSGQGAGELFF TGTGCCACCTCCGGACAGGGGGCCGGGGAGCTGTTTTTT TRBD1 TRBJ2-2 TRBV6-6 once 13
CASSSRSGGNPYEQYF TGTGCCAGCAGCTCGAGGAGCGGGGGGAACCCCTACGAGCAGTACTTC TRBD2 TRBJ2-7 TRBV11-2 - 16
CATRTRNSYNEQFF TGCGCCACCAGGACGAGGAACTCCTACAATGAGCAGTTCTTC - TRBJ2-1 TRBV10-1 - 14
CSVFTGALRAFF TGCAGCGTTTTTACAGGGGCCCTAAGGGCTTTCTTT TRBD1 TRBJ1-1 TRBV29-1 once 12
CASSLKLQGKGTDTQYF TGTGCCAGCAGCTTAAAGCTACAGGGGAAGGGCACAGATACGCAGTATTTT TRBD1 TRBJ2-3 TRBV5-5 few 17
CASSAGQGNNYGYTF TGTGCCAGCAGCGCGGGACAGGGGAATAACTATGGCTACACCTTC TRBD1 TRBJ1-2 TRBV7-9 - 15
CASSLDGHPSDEQYF TGTGCCAGCAGCTTAGACGGACATCCGTCGGACGAGCAGTACTTC - TRBJ2-7 TRBV7-9 - 15
CASSPGQFSGANVLTF TGTGCCAGCAGCCCGGGACAGTTCTCTGGGGCCAACGTCCTGACTTTC TRBD1 TRBJ2-6 TRBV11-3 - 16
CASSKGTALGSGNTIYF TGTGCCAGCAGCAAAGGGACGGCTCTAGGCTCTGGAAACACCATATATTTT - TRBJ1-3 TRBV14 - 17
CASSYQMTVSNSPLHF TGTGCCAGCAGTTACCAAATGACAGTCAGTAATTCACCCCTCCACTTT - TRBJ1-6 TRBV6-5 - 16
CASSSSGGEKYNEQFF TGTGCCAGCAGCTCTAGCGGGGGAGAAAAGTACAATGAGCAGTTCTTC TRBD2 TRBJ2-1 TRBV11-2 - 16
CASSPILAGAPQYF TGTGCCAGCAGCCCTATTCTAGCGGGGGCTCCTCAGTATTTT TRBD2 TRBJ2-3 TRBV7-3 once 14
CASSSNNSPLHF TGTGCCAGCAGCTCAAATAATTCACCCCTCCACTTT - TRBJ1-6 TRBV2 - 12
CASSPFRGAPIKNIQYF TGTGCCAGCAGCCCATTTCGCGGGGCGCCTATAAAAAACATTCAGTACTTC - TRBJ2-4 TRBV7-9 - 17
CASSFGLAGSYEQYF TGTGCCAGCAGCTTTGGACTAGCGGGGTCGTACGAGCAGTACTTC TRBD2 TRBJ2-7 TRBV7-2 - 15
CSGTKRAPYNEQFF TGCAGCGGAACAAAGCGGGCCCCCTACAATGAGCAGTTCTTC - TRBJ2-1 TRBV29-1 - 14
CSVVRGPSTEAFF TGCAGCGTTGTCAGGGGGCCGTCCACTGAAGCTTTCTTT TRBD1 TRBJ1-1 TRBV29-1 once 13
CATRPGTSGGADTQYF TGTGCCACGCGTCCCGGGACTAGCGGGGGGGCAGATACGCAGTATTTT TRBD2 TRBJ2-3 TRBV6-4 - 16
CASSQEIGSGGTQETQYF TGCGCCAGCAGCCAAGAGATCGGGAGCGGGGGGACCCAAGAGACCCAGTACTTC TRBD2 TRBJ2-5 TRBV4-3 - 18
CASSQPRRGRGDRYEQYF TGTGCCAGCAGCCAACCAAGGAGAGGCCGGGGGGACAGATACGAGCAGTACTTC - TRBJ2-7 TRBV5-6 - 18
CASSQDWVIPPSPLHF TGTGCCAGCAGCCAAGATTGGGTTATTCCCCCTTCACCCCTCCACTTT - TRBJ1-6 TRBV14 - 16
CASSSAGAGETQYF TGTGCCAGCAGCTCGGCAGGGGCCGGTGAGACCCAGTACTTC - TRBJ2-5 TRBV7-9 - 14
CAWSVGGNSYEQYF TGTGCCTGGAGTGTTGGAGGCAACTCCTACGAGCAGTACTTC - TRBJ2-7 TRBV30 - 14
CASSLEGGIGYTF TGCGCCAGCAGCTTGGAGGGCGGGATCGGCTACACCTTC - TRBJ1-2 TRBV5-1 - 13
CASSLRFYTEAFF TGTGCCAGCAGCTTGCGGTTTTACACTGAAGCTTTCTTT - TRBJ1-1 TRBV7-2 - 13